The 23 T cell receptor beta chains listed next were all sequenced from one sample in a study of T cells expressing NK-cell markers. TCRdb re-called the 5' RACE reads; every CDR3 protein appears as one record, without DNA. The repertoire table contains 550,000 or so distinct CDR3 sequences. Specimen: blood T cells: a sorted CD56 or NKG2C T cell subset, CD4+ or CD8+ T cells, or bulk PBMC T cells (not recorded which). These receptors all stem from a man aged 18 to 29 in good health.

V usage is TRBV10-3 and J usage is TRBJ1-3. The germline V gene encodes CDR1 ENHRY and CDR2 SYGVKD. This CDR3 is 13 amino acids long. The CDR3 protein is CAISTDTGNTIYF.

This rearrangement joins TRBV7-2 to TRBJ1-3; TCRdb outputs TRBD1, but without DNA this stays unchecked. Germline V gene data show CDR1 as SGHTA and CDR2 as FQGNSA. This CDR3 is 17 amino acids long. The CDR3 sequence is CASSLRTGGSSGNTIYF.

The chain uses TRBV3-1 and TRBJ2-5; there is no DNA to check the TCRdb D call of TRBD1. CDR1 LGHDT and CDR2 YNNKEL come from the germline V gene (reference sequence). This CDR3 spans 12 amino acids. This CDR3 reads CATADQLRQKYF.

The chain carries TRBV5-1 and TRBJ2-2; checking the TCRdb D call of TRBD2 is not possible without DNA. Germline values: CDR1 SGHRS, CDR2 YFSETQ. CDR3 length equals 14 residues. CDR3 region: CASSALAGWGELFF.

The chain carries TRBV5-1 and TRBJ2-1; TCRdb lists TRBD2, though no DNA is available to test this call. This CDR3 spans 16 amino acids. Germline CDR1 reads SGHRS; CDR2 reads YFSETQ. The CDR3 sequence is CASSSRGLGSYNEQFF.

The chain couples TRBV6-5 to TRBJ2-7; TCRdb returns TRBD2, unconfirmable since there is no DNA. This CDR3 has 15 residues. The germline CDR1 and CDR2 sequences are MNHEY and SVGAGI. This chain's CDR3 is CASSYVGGGSYEQYF.

The genes are TRBV29-1 and TRBJ2-7. This CDR3 is 13 amino acids long. Germline V lookup: CDR1 SQVTM, CDR2 ANQGSEA. CDR3 region: CSVAVRNSDEQYF.

This chain uses TRBV27 with TRBJ2-5; TCRdb's D call of TRBD2 is untestable without DNA. The CDR3 runs 15 residues. Germline-derived CDR1 and CDR2 are MNHEY and SMNVEV (reference sequence). The CDR3 protein is CASSPSGSLQETQYF.

The chain links TRBV4-3 to TRBJ2-1; TCRdb designates TRBD2, a call that cannot be tested without DNA. The CDR3 length is 13 residues. CDR1 and CDR2 (germline): LGHNA, YSLEER. CDR3 loop: CASSQEGGTLKFF.

The V gene is TRBV12-3 or TRBV12-4, the J gene TRBJ2-3; TCRdb calls TRBD1, which cannot be checked without DNA. The CDR3 runs 15 residues. This CDR3 reads CASSSSSDRPDTQYF.

The CDR3 protein is CASSYSGDWEREQYF. The chain carries TRBV6-2 or TRBV6-3 and TRBJ2-7; checking the TCRdb D call of TRBD2 is not possible without DNA. The CDR3 runs 15 residues. The V gene's germline CDR1 is MNHEY and CDR2 SVGEGT.

The genes are TRBV20-1 and TRBJ2-5; lacking DNA, the TRBD2 call made by TCRdb goes unchecked. Germline loops: CDR1 DFQATT, CDR2 SNEGSKA (reference sequence). The CDR3 covers 14 residues. CDR3 loop: CSAWTLAGGETQYF.

The V gene is TRBV11-2, the J gene TRBJ2-3; TCRdb's D call, TRBD2, is unchecked because there is no DNA. There are 19 residues in the CDR3. CDR1 is SGHAT and CDR2 is FQNNGV in the germline V gene. The CDR3 spells CASSLMGTSGRGSTDTQYF.

The chain links TRBV12-3 or TRBV12-4 to TRBJ2-1; with no DNA, the TCRdb D assignment of TRBD2 cannot be verified. This CDR3 has 14 residues. The CDR3 reads CASSLSPREAEQFF.

The chain couples TRBV20-1 to TRBJ2-1; TCRdb's D call, TRBD2, is unchecked because there is no DNA. CDR3 length equals 16 residues. Germline loops: CDR1 DFQATT, CDR2 SNEGSKA (reference sequence). The CDR3 here is CSAREGWASGYNEQFF.

The J gene is TRBJ2-3, the V gene TRBV20-1; the TCRdb D gene call, TRBD2, has no DNA to confirm it. Germline lookup yields CDR1 DFQATT and CDR2 SNEGSKA (reference sequence). This CDR3 has 13 amino acids. CDR3 sequence reads: CSAPNLPGDTQYF.

V gene TRBV7-2 combines with J gene TRBJ2-5; TCRdb's D call of TRBD2 is untestable without DNA. The CDR3 contains 14 residues. Per the germline V gene, CDR1 is SGHTA and CDR2 is FQGNSA. The CDR3 sequence: CASSPQAAAGTQYF. Variable domain in full (rest from reference TRBV7-2 and TRBJ2-5): GAGVSQSPSNKVTEKGKDVELRCDPISGHTALYWYRQSLGQGLEFLIYFQGNSAPDKSGLPSDRFSAERTGGSVSTLTIQRTQQEDSAVYLCASSPQAAAGTQYFGPGTRLLVL.

This CDR3 is CASIGQGTGELFF. The J gene is TRBJ2-2, the V gene TRBV6-6; TCRdb calls TRBD1, which cannot be checked without DNA. The CDR3 runs 13 residues. CDR1 and CDR2 (germline): MNHNY, SVGAGI (reference sequence).

This sequence joins TRBV12-3 or TRBV12-4 and TRBJ2-1; lacking DNA, the TRBD2 call made by TCRdb goes unchecked. The CDR3 extends over 14 amino acids. This chain's CDR3 is CASSFSGEGNEQFF.

The V and J genes are TRBV7-2 and TRBJ2-1; checking the TCRdb D call of TRBD1 is not possible without DNA. The CDR3 has 13 residues. Germline CDR1 reads SGHTA; CDR2 reads FQGNSA. This CDR3 is CATGTGTINEQFF.

The chain carries TRBV29-1 and TRBJ1-2; TCRdb gives TRBD1 as the D gene, but with no DNA this cannot be confirmed. Germline V gene data show CDR1 as SQVTM and CDR2 as ANQGSEA. CDR3 size: 12 residues. CDR3: CSVGTVTLGYTF.

The chain joins TRBV25-1 to TRBJ1-1; TCRdb returns TRBD1, unconfirmable since there is no DNA. Germline CDR1 reads MGHDK; CDR2 reads SYGVNS. The CDR3 sequence is 12 residues long. CDR3 protein: CASSAGRTEAFF. Combining the CDR3 with reference TRBV25-1 and TRBJ1-1 gives the whole variable domain EADIYQTPRYLVIGTGKKITLECSQTMGHDKMYWYQQDPGMELHLIHYSYGVNSTEKGDLSSESTVSRIRTEHFPLTLESARPSHTSQYLCASSAGRTEAFFGQGTRLTVV.

The chain has TRBV15 and TRBJ2-6. This CDR3 contains 13 residues. Germline lookup yields CDR1 LNHNV and CDR2 YYDKDF (reference sequence). CDR3: CATSSGEVNVLTF.